This paragraph covers one T cell receptor (beta chain) sequence. Its antigen is still unknown. The source of the sample is a study of T cell responses to AZD1222 COVID-19 vaccine. Regarding the study as a whole: Within unmutated variant regions lay the reported targets of nearly half of spike-specific TCRs. Spike-wide vaccine-associated CD4 TCRs dominated at 160-218 and 743-854. Clonal diversity may have been underestimated in mostly white British donors.

Generated by immunoSEQ multiplex PCR, the TCRdb table keeps only in-frame clones and is missing some. This table holds 150,000 to 200,000 clones, around 87% found once. V was trimmed by 0 bases and J by 4 bases, leaving 10 bases between them. Germline V CDR1 and CDR2: LGHNA, YSLEER. This CDR3 spans 15 amino acids. J is TRBJ2-4 and V is TRBV4-3, with a tentative D call TRBD1 (5 bases). This clonotype originated in an adult in good health. Sequencing used peripheral blood, obtained on day 0 of MenACWY control vaccination. CDR3 DNA: TGCGCCAGCAGCCAAGATCTACAGGTTAAAAACATTCAGTACTTC. Protein product: CASSQDLQVKNIQYF.